Presented here are 11 T cell receptor beta chains from one specimen sequenced in a study of ipilimumab plus nivolumab after autologous stem cell transplantation. Measured with immunoSEQ multiplex PCR; TCRdb has only the in-frame clones, and not every one. The sample lists over 80,000 clones, 75% to 85% occurring once. The sequencing here drew on PBMCs, taken in a trial of ipilimumab plus nivolumab as post-transplant consolidation. The origin of the receptors is a male donor with diffuse large B-cell lymphoma.

J is TRBJ2-5 and V is TRBV27; TRBD1 might be the D (6 bases). Deletions cut 7 bases from V and 11 bases from J, with 20 bases between. The length of the CDR3 is 13 residues. Germline V gene sequence: CDR1 MNHEY, CDR2 SMNVEV (reference sequence). The CDR3 bases are TGTGCCAGCACAAGGACAGATTCTAGGGTGCAGTACTTC. It encodes CASTRTDSRVQYF.

In its sample, this clone was seen a few times. V gene TRBV5-4 combines with J gene TRBJ1-4; 7 nucleotides line up with TRBD1. The CDR3 consists of 15 residues. With V trimmed by 4 bases and J by 5 bases, 8 bases remained unmatched. CDR1 is SGHNT, CDR2 YYREEE, per germline (reference sequence). CDR3 loop: CASSVNRGLNEKLFF. In DNA, the CDR3 is TGTGCCAGCAGCGTCAACAGGGGTCTGAATGAAAAACTGTTTTTT.

The gene calls are TRBV7-2 and TRBJ2-1, with D tentatively TRBD2 (6 bases). V was shortened by 4 bases and J by 7 bases, with 11 bases between the two germline ends. Germline values: CDR1 SGHTA, CDR2 FQGNSA. The CDR3 runs to 13 residues. CDR3 in amino acids: CASSSGLLNEQFF. In DNA form, the CDR3 reads TGTGCCAGCAGCTCGGGACTCCTGAATGAGCAGTTCTTC.

The chain carries TRBV6-1 and TRBJ2-3, with D perhaps TRBD1 or TRBD2 (5 bases each). The CDR3 consists of 15 residues. Germline V gives CDR1 MNHNS, CDR2 SASEGT. Deletions cut 7 bases from V and 11 bases from J, with 25 bases between. The CDR3 DNA reads as TGTGCCAGCAACCCAGAGGGGACCCACTCTGGGATGCAGTATTTT. Protein product: CASNPEGTHSGMQYF.

There are many counts of this clone. The rearrangement joins TRBV9 to TRBJ2-1, with a possible D match to TRBD2 (5 bases). CDR3 length: 16 amino acids. The V end was cut by 0 bases, the J end by 2 bases, with 12 bases between. In germline, CDR1 is SGDLS, CDR2 YYNGEE. The CDR3 spells CASSVEAGQAYNEQFF. In DNA form, the CDR3 reads TGTGCCAGCAGCGTAGAGGCGGGCCAAGCCTACAATGAGCAGTTCTTC.

V gene TRBV7-2 combines with J gene TRBJ1-4, with D possibly matching TRBD1 (6 bases). Looked up from germline, CDR1 is SGHTA and CDR2 is FQGNSA. This CDR3 has 16 amino acids. The V gene lost 4 bases and the J gene lost 7 bases, with 19 bases spanning the gap. The CDR3, as DNA: TGTGCCAGCAGCTGGGGGGTAGGGCAGGGGACTGAAAAACTGTTTTTT. This codes for CASSWGVGQGTEKLFF.

This CDR3 reads CASSPEVAGGTGELFF. The DNA for the CDR3 is TGTGCCAGCAGTCCCGAAGTAGCGGGGGGAACCGGGGAGCTGTTTTTT. This chain joins TRBV7-8 and TRBJ2-2; 10 bases are shared with TRBD2. There are 16 residues in the CDR3. CDR1 and CDR2 from the germline V gene are SGHVS and FQNEAQ. The V segment lost 6 bases and the J segment 5 bases; nucleotides outside the gene matches: 9.

V gene TRBV7-2 combines with J gene TRBJ1-3, with a tentative D call TRBD1 (5 bases). Trimming took 5 bases from V and 4 from J, leaving 9 bases between them. The V gene's germline CDR1 is SGHTA and CDR2 FQGNSA. This CDR3 has 13 residues. The CDR3 DNA reads TGTGCCAGCAGCCGGGGGTTAGGAAACACCATATATTTT. Translated: CASSRGLGNTIYF.

The chain recombines TRBV11-1 with TRBJ2-3; a possible D gene is TRBD2 (7 bases). CDR3 length: 15 residues. Germline V CDR1 and CDR2: SGHAT, FQDESV (reference sequence). V was shortened by 5 bases and J by 1 base, with 13 bases between the two germline ends. DNA of the CDR3: TGTGCCAGCAGCCCGCGGCGGGGGCGCACAGATACGCAGTATTTT. As protein: CASSPRRGRTDTQYF.

CDR3 DNA: TGTGCCAGCAGACCCGGGGGATACTATAATTCACCCCTCCACTTT. This codes for CASRPGGYYNSPLHF. V and J are TRBV6-5 and TRBJ1-6, with D possibly matching TRBD1 (5 bases). Germline CDR1 MNHEY, CDR2 SVGAGI. The CDR3 is 15 amino acids. The germline V and J ends were trimmed by 6 bases and 3 bases, with 12 bases remaining between them.

The CDR3 loop is CASRAGRDQPQHF. CDR3 in DNA: TGTGCCAGCCGGGCAGGGAGAGATCAGCCCCAGCATTTT. The rearrangement links TRBV6-5 to TRBJ1-5; possibly TRBD1 for D (5 bases). The CDR3 loop spans 13 amino acids. Per the germline V gene, CDR1 is MNHEY and CDR2 is SVGAGI. V shed 8 bases and J shed 5 bases, with 13 bases lying between them.